This T cell receptor beta chain was observed in a study of vaccination and CD4 T cells after COVID-19. About this clonotype itself: The antigen remains unidentified.

Per germline, CDR1 SGHTA and CDR2 FQGTGA. The CDR3 has 14 amino acids. Trimming took 2 bases from V and 4 from J, leaving 8 bases between them. The Oncomine TCR Beta short-read assay sequenced DNA from cultured CD4+ T cells. From the PCR reads, TCRdb called clonotypes with MiXCR, one entry per CDR3 protein. Of fewer than 7,000 distinct CDR3 sequences in the sample, about 70% were seen once. The treatment here: roughly 11-day PBMC culture with coronavirus spike peptide pools or control peptides (ViraFEST assay). The sequenced sample was CD4+ T cells from blood, cultured in vitro. This TCR was sampled from a human donor who had recovered from COVID-19. The gene calls are TRBV7-3 and TRBJ2-2; D not resolved. CDR3 sequence reads: CASSLRGGTGELFF. The CDR3, as DNA: TGTGCCAGCAGCTTACGTGGTGGCACCGGGGAGCTGTTTTTT.